These 18 T cell receptor beta chains were sequenced from one sample in a study of T cell repertoires and HLA-DP antigens. Produced via immunoSEQ multiplex PCR; TCRdb's table is partial and in-frame only. Of roughly 70,000 clones listed, 80% were seen once; the top ten hold 1.5% to 2%. No cognate antigen is known for these TCRs. Sequencing used CD4+ T cells from PBMCs. These receptors all stem from a man in his sixties in good health and CMV-seronegative.

The rearrangement links TRBV2 to TRBJ2-1; TRBD2 matches at 14 bases. Germline V lookup: CDR1 SNHLY, CDR2 FYNNEI. Unmatched junction bases numbered 2, after V lost 6 bases and J lost 7 bases. The CDR3 runs to 14 residues. CDR3 bases: TGTGCCAGCAGAAGGACTAGCGGGGGGAATGAGCAGTTCTTC. Its translation: CASRRTSGGNEQFF.

This clone was seen a single time. V gene TRBV15 combines with J gene TRBJ2-3; weak D call: TRBD2 (5 bases). Deletions cut 0 bases from V and 1 base from J, with 20 bases between. The germline CDR1 and CDR2 sequences are LNHNV and YYDKDF (reference sequence). This CDR3 spans 19 amino acids. The CDR3 coding sequence is TGTGCCACCAGCAGAGACGGCGGACTTATGGAGAGGGGCACAGATACGCAGTATTTT. Translation gives CATSRDGGLMERGTDTQYF.

CDR3 DNA: TGTGCCAGTAGGGATCGGCGGCCGAACACTGAAGCTTTCTTT. Its protein product is CASRDRRPNTEAFF. The chain employs TRBV6-5 and TRBJ1-1; no clear D gene. There are 14 residues in the CDR3. CDR1 is MNHEY, CDR2 SVGAGI, per germline. The V and J ends lost 9 bases and 1 base respectively, with 15 bases between them.

In its sample, this clone was seen once. The rearrangement links TRBV6-6 to TRBJ2-3; 8 bases align to TRBD2. Trimming removed 2 bases from V and 2 bases from J; junction bases left unmatched: 3. Germline CDR1 is MNHNY and CDR2 is SVGAGI (reference sequence). The CDR3 has 15 residues. The CDR3 sequence is CASSYGGLVTDTQYF. The CDR3 DNA reads TGTGCCAGCAGTTACGGGGGACTAGTCACAGATACGCAGTATTTT.

CDR3 sequence (DNA): TGTGCCAGCAGCTTAGAGGGACAACCGTTCGATGGCTACACCTTC. Translated: CASSLEGQPFDGYTF. The chain is built from TRBV7-6 and TRBJ1-2; a possible D gene is TRBD1 (6 bases). This CDR3 is built from 15 residues. Germline lookup yields CDR1 SGHVS and CDR2 FNYEAQ. The germline V and J ends were trimmed by 1 base and 6 bases, with 15 bases remaining between them.

V is TRBV6-4 and J is TRBJ2-7; D call uncertain. The CDR3 is 15 amino acids. Between the trimmed V and J ends, which lost 2 bases and 5 bases, there was a span of 16 bases. Germline V gives CDR1 MRHNA, CDR2 SNTAGT. CDR3 residues: CASSDEARSVNEQYF. As DNA, the CDR3 is TGTGCCAGCAGTGACGAAGCCCGGTCGGTCAACGAGCAGTACTTC.

V is TRBV7-2 and J is TRBJ2-5; the D gene is possibly TRBD1 (5 bases). Trimming stripped 5 bases from V and 4 bases from J, with 11 bases between. This CDR3 has 13 residues. CDR1 SGHTA and CDR2 FQGNSA come from the germline V gene. The CDR3 region is CASSVGHRETQYF. The CDR3 nucleotides read TGTGCCAGCAGCGTAGGACACCGAGAGACCCAGTACTTC.

The rearrangement links TRBV30 to TRBJ1-2; 9 nucleotides align to TRBD1. Germline CDR1 is GTSNPN and CDR2 is SVGIG (reference sequence). V shed 4 bases and J 2 bases; nucleotides not matched to a gene: 8. This CDR3 spans 15 amino acids. The CDR3 sequence is CAWTPRTGANYGYTF. The CDR3 coding sequence is TGTGCCTGGACGCCTCGGACAGGGGCAAACTATGGCTACACCTTC.

The CDR3 here is CASSPGTPVGQFF. CDR3 in DNA: TGCGCCAGCAGCCCCGGGACCCCCGTTGGGCAGTTCTTC. The J gene is TRBJ2-1, the V gene TRBV5-1; either TRBD1 or TRBD2 may fit D (5 bases each). This CDR3 spans 13 amino acids. Trimming stripped 4 bases from V and 12 bases from J, with 17 bases between. Looked up from germline, CDR1 is SGHRS and CDR2 is YFSETQ.

J is TRBJ2-5 and V is TRBV7-9; 8 nucleotides match TRBD2. Germline V gene sequence: CDR1 SEHNR, CDR2 FQNEAQ (reference sequence). Trimming at V came to 5 bases and at J to 5 bases, leaving 10 bases not matched to a gene. This CDR3 is 15 amino acids long. The CDR3 sequence is CASSQTGGRGETQYF. The DNA for the CDR3 is TGTGCCAGCAGCCAAACGGGAGGGCGGGGGGAGACCCAGTACTTC.

The rearrangement uses TRBV10-3 and TRBJ2-7, with 7 bases aligning to TRBD1. J was trimmed by 5 bases and V by 6 bases; bases with no gene match: 4. Per germline, CDR1 ENHRY and CDR2 SYGVKD. The CDR3 runs to 12 residues. CDR3 sequence: CAISGTGDEQYV. The DNA of the CDR3 is TGTGCCATCAGCGGTACAGGGGACGAGCAGTACGTC.

V is TRBV18 and J is TRBJ2-1; D possibly corresponds to TRBD2 (6 bases). The CDR3 spans 13 residues. Trimming shortened V by 6 bases and J by 8 bases, and 14 bases separated the two germline ends. Germline CDR1 is KGHSH and CDR2 is LQKENI. CDR3 DNA sequence: TGTGCCAGCTCTTCTCGCGGGGAGGATGAGCAGTTCTTC. This translates into CASSSRGEDEQFF.

The rearrangement links TRBV27 to TRBJ2-7, with D perhaps TRBD1 (6 bases). Trimming shortened V by 2 bases and J by 3 bases, and 20 bases separated the two germline ends. In germline, CDR1 is MNHEY, CDR2 SMNVEV (reference sequence). The CDR3 consists of 17 residues. The CDR3 sequence: CASSLPAGTSGLYEQYV. The CDR3 DNA reads as TGTGCCAGCAGTTTACCCGCCGGGACATCGGGGCTCTACGAGCAGTACGTC.

The CDR3 coding sequence is TGTGCAAGTCGCTTAATCGCGGGTGCTGAAAAACTGTTTTTT. It encodes CASRLIAGAEKLFF. V usage is TRBV12-2 and J usage is TRBJ1-4. TRBV12-2 is a listed pseudogene. The CDR3 sequence is 14 residues long.

This sequence joins TRBV28 and TRBJ1-2; no firm D call. CDR1 and CDR2 from the germline V gene are MDHEN and SYDVKM. The CDR3 has 13 amino acids. V was shortened by 7 bases and J by 6 bases, with 15 bases between the two germline ends. The CDR3 reads CASTTSSPHGYTF. In DNA form, the CDR3 reads TGTGCCAGCACCACCAGTTCGCCCCATGGCTACACCTTC.

The genes are TRBV10-2 and TRBJ1-1; perhaps TRBD1 as D (6 bases). The CDR3 sequence is 14 residues long. The V gene lost 7 bases and the J gene lost 8 bases, with 20 bases spanning the gap. Germline values: CDR1 WSHSY, CDR2 SAAADI. In DNA, the CDR3 is TGCGCCAGCAAGATCACACCACAGGGAGGCGAAGCTTTCTTT. Translation gives CASKITPQGGEAFF.

In its sample, this clone was seen many times. CDR3 sequence (DNA): TGTGCCAGCAGCTTAGAGATTCCAGGGAGAAGCTCTGGAAACACCATATATTTT. As protein: CASSLEIPGRSSGNTIYF. The chain carries TRBV7-2 and TRBJ1-3, with D perhaps matching TRBD1 (5 bases). Germline V gene sequence: CDR1 SGHTA, CDR2 FQGNSA. This CDR3 comprises 18 residues. V was clipped by 1 base and J by 0 bases, with 16 bases between them. The entire variable domain, with the rest obtained from reference TRBV7-2 and TRBJ1-3, is as follows: GAGVSQSPSNKVTEKGKDVELRCDPISGHTALYWYRQSLGQGLEFLIYFQGNSAPDKSGLPSDRFSAERTGGSVSTLTIQRTQQEDSAVYLCASSLEIPGRSSGNTIYFGEGSWLTVV.

This clone was counted between two and nine times. This sequence joins TRBV9 and TRBJ1-3; possibly TRBD1 for D (5 bases). V was clipped by 3 bases and J by 4 bases, with 17 bases between them. The CDR3 covers 16 residues. CDR1 SGDLS and CDR2 YYNGEE come from the germline V gene. Here the CDR3 reads CASSEGRGSSGNTIYF. The CDR3 bases are TGTGCCAGCAGCGAGGGTCGGGGGTCGTCCGGAAACACCATATATTTT. Full variable domain (remainder filled in from reference TRBV9 and TRBJ1-3): DSGVTQTPKHLITATGQRVTLRCSPRSGDLSVYWYQQSLDQGLQFLIQYYNGEERAKGNILERFSAQQFPDLHSELNLSSLELGDSALYFCASSEGRGSSGNTIYFGEGSWLTVV.